This record covers a single T cell receptor (beta chain). What it binds is not known. Without the conserved terminal phenylalanine or tryptophan, this CDR3 likely stems from a read error. The CDR3 is made up of 14 amino acids. Trimming left V 5 bases short and J 9 bases short, with 19 bases between. Germline V CDR1 and CDR2: SEHNR, FQNEAQ (reference sequence). The data derive from a study of T cell repertoires in cytomegalovirus infection. For the study at large: Public TCR beta signatures provided an indication of both CMV infection and a matching HLA type.

Broader study findings: HLA-C-restricted, CMV-specific TCR beta clonotypes were dominant ex vivo. The study identified carriers of CMV plus the relevant HLA from cumulative public TCR beta family frequency.

TCRdb re-analysed the reads in MiXCR, keeping a single row per CDR3 protein. The sample has approximately 500,000 distinct CDR3 sequences, more than 15% seen once. This chain uses TRBV7-9 with TRBJ1-2, with a weak D call TRBD1 (6 bases). Sequencing was carried out using CD8+ T cells from PBMCs. The source is a human donor in good health (CMV status not recorded). Some clones in this sample may be carry-over from other donors' samples. The CDR3 nucleotides are TGTGCCAGCAGCCCTACTTCGGGGGCCGCTAGCTACACCTTA. It codes for CASSPTSGAASYTL.